This TCR beta chain is from a study of T cell changes during pregnancy in multiple sclerosis (dated by TCRdb to between 2019 and 2020). Regarding the study in general: In women with multiple sclerosis, the researchers looked at how the T cell repertoire shifted as pregnancy progressed.

For this clone: Its antigen remains undetermined. No base quality information exists; no much larger clone differs at one position.

Libraries came from the immunoSEQ multiplex PCR assay. Entries here come from immuneACCESS through TCRdb and include only in-frame sequences with V and J called. Some clones fail to appear in such tables; in the studies checked, an unresolved V gene covers under half of the shortfall, and the cause of the remainder is unknown. The sample has around 52,000 clones on record, around nine tenths of them singletons. The ten top clones hold less than 6% of the sample. Including cysteine and phenylalanine, the CDR3 has 12 amino acids. Kept here is only the CDR3 DNA, which spans 36 bases and is read in frame from base 1. CDR1 and CDR2 are drawn from the germline V gene: SQVTM, ANQGSEA. Trimming takes 7 bases from V and 3 bases from J, and the germline ends sit 11 bases apart.

This receptor was obtained from a human donor whose cells served as feeder cells for cultures in a pregnancy study. Recombination connected TRBV29-1 to TRBJ2-3; the D segment cannot be called with confidence. Sequenced input: peripheral blood from another person, used as feeder cells. CDR3 protein: CSGSDGTDTQYF. The DNA reads TGCAGCGGTTCGGACGGGACAGATACGCAGTATTTT.